This TCR beta chain was observed in a study of early T cells in non-severe SARS-CoV-2 infection. This clonotype came up many times. Trimming removed 6 bases from V and 4 bases from J; junction bases left unmatched: 8. The CDR3 runs to 14 residues. One entry per CDR3 protein results from TCRdb running MiXCR on the 5' RACE reads. The sample shows some 22,000 distinct CDR3 sequences, about 4% of them seen only once. Material for sequencing was whole blood. The chain joins TRBV12-3 or TRBV12-4 to TRBJ2-7; TRBD1 matches 8 bases. This receptor was taken from an adult who was a healthcare worker with PCR-confirmed SARS-CoV-2 infection or an uninfected control (not recorded which). The CDR3 DNA reads TGTGCCAGCAGCCCCCCGGACAGGGCTTACGAGCAGTACTTC. Translating it yields CASSPPDRAYEQYF.